The entry that follows covers one TCR beta chain sequence. Its antigen is unknown. Sequence at one end of the junction differs from germline and may be a read error. The library was built by means of multiplex PCR. The sample was run on an Illumina HiSeq 2500. TCRbeta libraries were built by three rounds of nested PCR using primers (Table S4), following protocols modified from ARM-PCR. Before sequencing, PCR products in the 200-500 bp range were cut out of the gel and cleaned up using the QIAquick gel extraction kit. As for the authors' bioinformatics: Reads were cleaned with Trimmomatic, merged with FLASH into complete CDR3 sequences, and assigned to V(D)J germline segments with MiTCR. Clonal diversity was calculated as the inverse Simpson's index using VDJtools. In-frame sequences without a premature stop codon were defined as productive reads. The raw public data were reprocessed by TCRdb itself: fastp quality trimming at Q25, MiXCR clonotype calling, in-frame beta chains only. When rows share a CDR3 protein, they turn into one entry using the most common DNA and genes. These V and J calls originate from TCRdb's pipeline instead of the authors' own analysis. Within this sample are over 40,000 distinct CDR3 sequences, with about 80% of them counted one time only. Around 25% of the sample lies in the top ten.

RNA was extracted from bulk unsorted tissue and checked for quality with a NanoDrop ND-1000 and an Agilent 2100. Distant non-tumor tissue taken more than 3 cm from the tumor edge was used as the normal lung sample. All donors had newly diagnosed lung cancer, had not received prior chemotherapy, and were admitted for thoracic surgery in China between August and November 2014. Anyone who had undergone radiotherapy or chemotherapy before, or who had another cancer at the same time, was left out of the study. Surgical tissue pieces of about 1-2.1 cm3 were preserved in RNAlater solution and stored at -80 °C until use. CDR1 and CDR2 (SEHNR, FQNEAQ) derive from the germline V gene (reference sequence). Its CDR3 holds 13 amino acids, cysteine through phenylalanine. Only the CDR3 part of the read is kept: 39 bases, read in frame from the first base. The sample belongs to a study of tumor and adjacent non-tumor tissue in lung cancer (dated by TCRdb to between 2017 and 2018). In the study overall: Of the cohort, eleven to twelve patients had adenocarcinoma, 2 had squamous cell carcinoma and 1 had small cell lung cancer. Ages among the 15 or so patients ranged from about 30 to 85 years, there were roughly 10 men and 5 women, and disease was at TNM stage I to III. A total of fewer than 150 million productive TCRbeta reads were generated by sequencing, corresponding to an average of roughly 4.1 million reads per sample. The study compared bulk TCRbeta repertoires from lung tumor tissue and matched distant non-tumor lung tissue of about 14 lung cancer patients. TCRbeta CDR3 sequencing was performed on a few dozen paired specimens, with one tumor sample and one normal lung sample collected per patient.

What the authors observed across the whole study: TCR diversity was significantly higher in younger patients, and greater tumor TCR diversity was associated with shorter overall survival and shorter disease-free survival. The sequencing platform is not named in the methods, and unique molecular identifiers are not mentioned. Because peripheral blood was not sequenced, blood TCRbeta repertoires in the lung cancer patients of the study were not examined. A significantly larger cumulative share of the repertoire was made up by the top 100 clones in normal lung than in tumor tissue. TCR diversity (inverse Simpson) was significantly higher in tumor than in normal lung tissue (roughly 430 vs 170, P = 0.0075, Mann-Whitney U test). With only approximately 16 patients in the cohort, the authors noted that larger samples and more detailed clinical data are needed.

The origin of this receptor is an older woman with non-small cell lung cancer. The sequence links TRBV7-9 to TRBJ1-1; the D gene lacks a confident call. The sequencing input was distant non-tumor lung tissue. The DNA reads as follows: TGTGCCAGCAGCTTAGACGGGAGGCCTGAAGCTTACTTT. Its protein reads: CASSLDGRPEAYF.